The rows below give T cell receptor beta chains drawn from one sample of a study of T cells after posttransplantation cyclophosphamide. Measured with immunoSEQ multiplex PCR; TCRdb has only the in-frame clones, and not every one. The sample lists some 2,000 clones, about 81% seen once, with around 10% in the top ten. The sample in question was CD8+ T cells sorted from blood, obtained approximately 380 days after allogeneic stem cell transplant with posttransplant cyclophosphamide. The receptors were sampled from a male patient aged 50 to 59 who received an allogeneic stem cell transplant from a related donor and was CMV-positive. The graft donor may have given rise to some T cells. Each CDR3 is given with its conserved first and last residue. D genes are given only for firm matches. Clone size is shown for a subset of rows, as once, few, many or a class of expanded clone.

clone_size	j_call	d_call	v_call	cdr3_nt	cdr3_aa
.	TRBJ1-2	.	TRBV6-5	TGTGCCAGCAGTTACACGGAGGGTAGCTATGGCTACACCTTC	CASSYTEGSYGYTF
.	TRBJ1-1	.	TRBV6-1	TGTGCCAGCAGTGAAGGACTAACCAGCGGCCTTGAAGCTTTCTTT	CASSEGLTSGLEAFF
.	TRBJ2-1	TRBD1	TRBV5-8	TGTGCCAGCAGCTCATGGACAGGGGTGCCCTCCTACAATGAGCAGTTCTTC	CASSSWTGVPSYNEQFF
.	TRBJ2-7	.	TRBV27	TGTGCCAGCAGTTCGGGAGAGGAACGCTACGAGCAGTACTTC	CASSSGEERYEQYF
.	TRBJ2-1	TRBD2	TRBV4-1	TGCGCCAGCAGCCAAACTGGACTAGCGGGGGGGAGGGCCTACAATGAGCAGTTCTTC	CASSQTGLAGGRAYNEQFF
.	TRBJ2-7	.	TRBV5-6	TGTGCCAGCAGCTTGGGGGGGGTTCACGAGCAGTACTTC	CASSLGGVHEQYF
.	TRBJ2-1	TRBD1	TRBV19	TGTGCCAGTAGTATCCGGACAGGGGGGATTATCGATGAGCAGTTCTTC	CASSIRTGGIIDEQFF
few	TRBJ1-5	.	TRBV7-6	TGTGCCAGCAGCTCGGAGGGGTATAGCAATCAGCCCCAGCATTTT	CASSSEGYSNQPQHF
once	TRBJ2-3	TRBD2	TRBV9	TGTGCCAGCACTCTCGGGACTAGCGGGGTTGATACGCAGTATTTT	CASTLGTSGVDTQYF
.	TRBJ2-5	TRBD2	TRBV6-6	TGTGCCAGCAGTTACTCCTTTGCGGGGGGGCAAGAGACCCAGTACTTC	CASSYSFAGGQETQYF
.	TRBJ2-5	TRBD1	TRBV7-9	TGTGCCAGCAATTCGGAGGGACAGGGGCGGTGGGAGACCCAGTACTTC	CASNSEGQGRWETQYF
.	TRBJ1-5	.	TRBV5-4	TGTGCCAGCAGCTTACTCCAGCCCCAGCATTTT	CASSLLQPQHF
.	TRBJ2-7	.	TRBV4-2	TGTGCCAGCAGCCAAGGCATAGCGAGTTCCTACGAGCAGTACTTC	CASSQGIASSYEQYF
.	TRBJ2-3	TRBD2	TRBV13	TGTGCCAGCAGCCCCCTCCGGGGGGGGGCAGATACGCAGTATTTT	CASSPLRGGADTQYF
.	TRBJ2-1	TRBD2	TRBV7-9	TGTGCCAGCAGCTCATCCTTAGCGGGACTCTACAATGGGCAGTTCTTC	CASSSSLAGLYNGQFF
.	TRBJ1-4	TRBD1	TRBV2	TGTGCCAGCAGGGACAGGGGAAGTGAAAAACTGTTTTTT	CASRDRGSEKLFF
.	TRBJ2-7	.	TRBV15	TGTGCCACCAGCAGAGTACCCCCCCGGGAGACAGGGTTCGACGAGCAGTACTTC	CATSRVPPRETGFDEQYF
.	TRBJ2-5	TRBD2	TRBV7-9	TGTGCCAGCAGCTCGACGGGGCTAGCGGAGAGGAAGAAGACCCAGTACTTC	CASSSTGLAERKKTQYF
.	TRBJ2-1	.	TRBV7-2	TGTGCCAGCAGCCCCAGCGTGACTACTTACGGGGGTAGGTTGAATGAGCAGTTCTTC	CASSPSVTTYGGRLNEQFF
.	TRBJ2-7	.	TRBV9	TGTGCCAGCAGCGGACAGCTAAAACCCTACGAGCAGTACTTC	CASSGQLKPYEQYF
.	TRBJ2-1	.	TRBV5-1	TGCGCCAGCAGCTTGTATAGCGGAGATGGCTACAATGAGCAGTTCTTC	CASSLYSGDGYNEQFF
.	TRBJ2-3	TRBD2	TRBV27	TGTGCCAGCAGTCCTGACCCTAGCGGGAGCACAGATACGCAGTATTTT	CASSPDPSGSTDTQYF
.	TRBJ2-1	TRBD1	TRBV29-1	TGCAGCGTTGTCAATGGACAGGGTGAGCAGTTCTTC	CSVVNGQGEQFF
.	TRBJ2-3	.	TRBV6-6	TGTGCCAGCAGTTACAGCGGTACAGATACGCAGTATTTT	CASSYSGTDTQYF
.	TRBJ2-7	TRBD1	TRBV15	TGTGCCACCAGCAGCTCACAGGGGGCGGGGGAGCAGTACTTC	CATSSSQGAGEQYF
.	TRBJ2-1	TRBD1	TRBV27	TGTGCCAGCAGTTTTCTGGGACAGTCCCCTGAGCAGTTCTTC	CASSFLGQSPEQFF
.	TRBJ1-5	.	TRBV30	TGTGCCTGGGGGGAGGGTCTCGCGAAGCAGCCCCAGCATTTT	CAWGEGLAKQPQHF
.	TRBJ2-5	TRBD2	TRBV7-2	TGTGCCAGCAGCTTTAGTCTAGCGGGGGCCTCTCAAGAGACCCAGTACTTC	CASSFSLAGASQETQYF
.	TRBJ2-1	TRBD2	TRBV27	TGTGCCAGCAGTTCGCTAGCGGGGTCGATCAATGAGCAGTTCTTC	CASSSLAGSINEQFF
.	TRBJ1-6	TRBD1	TRBV6-6	TGTGCCAGCACTACGGGACAGGGAAATTCACCCCTCCACTTT	CASTTGQGNSPLHF
.	TRBJ2-2	TRBD2	TRBV7-6	TGTGCCAGCAGCCCCACGACTAGCGGGCTCACCGGGGAGCTGTTTTTT	CASSPTTSGLTGELFF
.	TRBJ2-7	TRBD2	TRBV7-2	TGTGCCAGCAGCTGGACGGGGGAGGGGTTTTACGAGCAGTACTTC	CASSWTGEGFYEQYF
few	TRBJ2-1	TRBD2	TRBV7-9	TGTGCCAGCAGCTCCCAATCCAGGGGACTAGACTACAATGAGCAGTTCTTC	CASSSQSRGLDYNEQFF
.	TRBJ2-7	TRBD2	TRBV7-2	TGTGCCAGCAGCTTAATAGGACTAGCGGGAGGTTACGAGCAGTACTTC	CASSLIGLAGGYEQYF
.	TRBJ2-7	TRBD2	TRBV2	TGTGCCAGCCGAGAGGGACTAGCGAAATCCTACGAGCAGTACTTC	CASREGLAKSYEQYF
.	TRBJ1-2	TRBD1	TRBV7-9	TGTGCCAGCAGCTTAGGGGGGACAGCCCTCAACTATGGCTACACCTTC	CASSLGGTALNYGYTF
.	TRBJ2-1	.	TRBV7-6	TGTGCCAGCAGCTTAAGCGCGAATGAGCAGTTCTTC	CASSLSANEQFF
once	TRBJ2-7	.	TRBV9	TGTGCCAGCAGCGTAGGGGCAGGGAATTCCTACGAGCAGTACTTC	CASSVGAGNSYEQYF
.	TRBJ2-3	TRBD1	TRBV5-5	TGTGCCAGCTCCGGGACAGGGGAGGCGGATACGCAGTATTTT	CASSGTGEADTQYF
.	TRBJ2-2	.	TRBV9	TGTGCCAGTAGTGGGCCGAACACCGGGGAGCTGTTTTTT	CASSGPNTGELFF
.	TRBJ1-1	TRBD1	TRBV7-6	TGTGCCAGCAGCTTAGGGCAGGGGGTGGGCACTGAAGCTTTCTTT	CASSLGQGVGTEAFF
once	TRBJ2-1	.	TRBV19	TGTGCCAGCAAGGCGGGTTTGGAGCAGTTCTTC	CASKAGLEQFF
once	TRBJ2-3	.	TRBV10-1	TGCGCCAGCAGTGGTCGGACAGATACGCAGTATTTT	CASSGRTDTQYF
few	TRBJ2-7	.	TRBV7-8	TGTGCCAGCAGCTTAGGACAGCACCCTTCCTACGAGCAGTACTTC	CASSLGQHPSYEQYF
.	TRBJ2-5	.	TRBV4-3	TGCGCCAGCAGCCCCTTCTTCGGCGGCGAGGAAGAGACCCAGTACTTC	CASSPFFGGEEETQYF